This entry lists 20 T cell receptor beta chains sequenced from one sample in a study of T-cell reconstitution after alpha-beta-depleted transplantation in children. As it was prepared, the TCRbeta library received unique molecular identifiers. TCRdb re-called the PCR reads through MiXCR, storing one row per CDR3 protein. The sample comprises a few hundred thousand distinct CDR3 sequences, 20% to 30% of which are singletons, and around a third rests with the top ten. Specimen: PBMCs, collected before TCRalphabeta/CD19-depleted stem cell transplant. The receptors originated from a boy under two years old with Wiskott-Aldrich syndrome, due to receive a stem cell transplant.

The rearrangement joins TRBV9 to TRBJ1-2; D call uncertain. V was clipped by 2 bases and J by 7 bases, with 12 bases between them. Germline V CDR1 and CDR2: SGDLS, YYNGEE. The CDR3 loop spans 13 amino acids. The DNA of the CDR3 is TGTGCCAGCAGCGTTCGGGAAATTGGTGGCTACACCTTC. It codes for CASSVREIGGYTF.

This chain uses TRBV24-1 with TRBJ2-1, with 9 bases that match TRBD2. Trimming at V came to 6 bases and at J to 6 bases, leaving 11 bases not matched to a gene. The CDR3 runs 16 residues. Per germline, CDR1 KGHDR and CDR2 SFDVKD. The CDR3 coding sequence is TGTGCCACCAGTCCACTTAGCGGGAGACTGTCCAATGAGCAGTTCTTC. The encoded protein is CATSPLSGRLSNEQFF.

This clonotype was seen a few times. V and J are TRBV5-4 and TRBJ2-2; 10 bases map to TRBD2. Germline lookup yields CDR1 SGHNT and CDR2 YYREEE (reference sequence). The CDR3 extends over 15 amino acids. With 3 bases clipped from V and 4 bases from J, the junction kept 3 bases outside the gene matches. The CDR3 loop reads CASSSSGRVTGELFF. Written as DNA, the CDR3 is TGTGCCAGCAGCTCTAGCGGGAGAGTCACCGGGGAGCTGTTTTTT.

The chain recombines TRBV20-1 with TRBJ1-3; D gene unclear. V was pared by 1 base and J by 2 bases, with 6 bases between. CDR1 and CDR2 (germline): DFQATT, SNEGSKA (reference sequence). The CDR3 length is 13 residues. The CDR3 DNA follows: TGCAGTGCTAGAGTCGGGACTGGAAACACCATATATTTT. This codes for CSARVGTGNTIYF.

The chain uses TRBV25-1 and TRBJ2-7, with 11 bases identical to TRBD2. Germline V CDR1 and CDR2: MGHDK, SYGVNS. Unmatched junction bases numbered 5, after V lost 8 bases and J lost 2 bases. The CDR3 is 14 amino acids. CDR3 loop: CASGGTSGTYEQYF. As DNA, the CDR3 is TGTGCCAGCGGCGGGACTAGCGGAACCTACGAGCAGTACTTC.

The V gene is TRBV10-3, the J gene TRBJ1-1; 7 bases line up with TRBD1. Germline V gene lookup returns CDR1 ENHRY and CDR2 SYGVKD. Losses at the gene ends were 11 bases for V and 5 bases for J; bases not matched to a gene: 11. The length of the CDR3 is 13 residues. The CDR3 protein is CAAQTGAGTEAFF. DNA for the CDR3: TGTGCCGCCCAAACAGGGGCGGGAACTGAAGCTTTCTTT.

This sequence joins TRBV7-2 and TRBJ2-2, with 11 positions matching TRBD2. The CDR3 is 16 residues long. Per germline, CDR1 SGHTA and CDR2 FQGNSA. The trim removed 3 bases at V and 4 bases at J, leaving 4 bases unmatched. The CDR3 DNA is TGTGCCAGCAGCTTCACTAGCGGGAGCGGCACCGGGGAGCTGTTTTTT. Translated: CASSFTSGSGTGELFF.

This clonotype was counted between two and nine times. The CDR3 DNA follows: TGTGCCAGCAGTTTAATGCGTACCGACAACAATGAGCAGTTCTTC. As protein: CASSLMRTDNNEQFF. The chain has TRBV12-3 or TRBV12-4 and TRBJ2-1; D not resolved. The CDR3 extends over 15 amino acids. Between the trimmed V and J ends, which lost 2 bases and 5 bases, there was a span of 13 bases.

This chain links TRBV28 with TRBJ2-7; the match to TRBD2 covers 11 bases. CDR3 size: 16 residues. Losses at the gene ends were 2 bases for V and 3 bases for J; bases not matched to a gene: 6. CDR1 and CDR2 (germline): MDHEN, SYDVKM. The CDR3 sequence is CASSLGLAGGIYEQYF. In DNA form, the CDR3 reads TGTGCCAGCAGTTTAGGGCTAGCGGGAGGAATCTACGAGCAGTACTTC.

The gene calls are TRBV25-1 and TRBJ2-2; 14 bases line up with TRBD2. The trim removed 5 bases at V and 0 bases at J, leaving 20 bases unmatched. Germline values: CDR1 MGHDK, CDR2 SYGVNS. This CDR3 contains 23 residues. The DNA for the CDR3 is TGTGCCAGCAGTCGGGTCTGGACTAGCGGGAGGATCAGCTTAAAAGCGAACACCGGGGAGCTGTTTTTT. This sequence encodes CASSRVWTSGRISLKANTGELFF.

This clonotype was counted between two and nine times. J is TRBJ2-3 and V is TRBV12-3 or TRBV12-4, with 7 bases that match TRBD1. The V segment lost 5 bases and the J segment 0 bases; nucleotides outside the gene matches: 2. CDR3 length equals 14 residues. Here the CDR3 DNA reads TGTGCCAGCAGTCCGACAGGGAGCACAGATACGCAGTATTTT. Translation gives CASSPTGSTDTQYF.

The V and J genes are TRBV12-3 or TRBV12-4 and TRBJ2-3; weak D call: TRBD2 (6 bases). V was trimmed by 5 bases and J by 8 bases, leaving 14 bases between them. The CDR3 is made up of 13 amino acids. Here the CDR3 reads CASSPARGGTQYF. The CDR3 DNA reads TGTGCCAGCAGTCCCGCCCGGGGAGGTACGCAGTATTTT.

This clonotype has a handful of counts. This chain's CDR3 is CSVWSGDEKLFF. The CDR3 DNA sequence: TGCAGCGTTTGGAGCGGGGATGAAAAACTGTTTTTT. J is TRBJ1-4 and V is TRBV29-1; D call uncertain. V was clipped by 5 bases and J by 6 bases, with 10 bases between them. Germline CDR1 is SQVTM and CDR2 is ANQGSEA. The CDR3 is 12 amino acids.

This clonotype was counted between two and nine times. The V and J genes are TRBV29-1 and TRBJ1-5, with no clear D. The CDR3 is made up of 11 amino acids. Trimming stripped 4 bases from V and 0 bases from J, with 1 base between. Germline loops: CDR1 SQVTM, CDR2 ANQGSEA. DNA of the CDR3: TGCAGCGTTGTTAGCAATCAGCCCCAGCATTTT. It codes for CSVVSNQPQHF. The full variable domain, in which reference TRBV29-1 and TRBJ1-5 provide the parts outside the CDR3, is SAVISQKPSRDICQRGTSLTIQCQVDSQVTMMFWYRQQPGQSLTLIATANQGSEATYESGFVIDKFPISRPNLTFSTLTVSNMSPEDSSIYLCSVVSNQPQHFGDGTRLSIL.

Here the CDR3 DNA reads TGTGCCATCAGTGATGGACAGGGGGGGGAAGCTTTCTTT. It is translated as CAISDGQGGEAFF. The V gene is TRBV10-3, the J gene TRBJ1-1; 10 bases are a match to TRBD1. Per the germline V gene, CDR1 is ENHRY and CDR2 is SYGVKD. CDR3 length equals 13 residues. With 3 bases clipped from V and 8 bases from J, the junction kept 3 bases outside the gene matches.

The chain recombines TRBV15 with TRBJ1-1; D unclear. The CDR3 is 14 amino acids. Trimming took off 0 bases at V and 6 bases at J, with 11 bases between the two ends. Germline CDR1 and CDR2: LNHNV and YYDKDF (reference sequence). CDR3 loop: CATSRDVDGPEAFF. CDR3 bases: TGTGCCACCAGCAGAGACGTGGATGGACCTGAAGCTTTCTTT. The entire variable domain, with the rest obtained from reference TRBV15 and TRBJ1-1, is as follows: DAMVIQNPRYQVTQFGKPVTLSCSQTLNHNVMYWYQQKSSQAPKLLFHYYDKDFNNEADTPDNFQSRRPNTSFCFLDIRSPGLGDTAMYLCATSRDVDGPEAFFGQGTRLTVV.

V and J are TRBV4-2 and TRBJ2-5, with D possibly being TRBD1 (6 bases). This CDR3 is 16 amino acids long. V lost 3 bases, J lost 7 bases, and 21 bases lay in between. The germline V gene has CDR1 LGHNA and CDR2 YNFKEQ. DNA for the CDR3: TGTGCCAGCAGCCAGGATTCACAGGGCCCGAGTTGGACCCAGTACTTC. Translating it yields CASSQDSQGPSWTQYF.

A few counts support this clonotype. The gene calls are TRBV20-1 and TRBJ2-5, with D perhaps given as TRBD1 or TRBD2 (7 bases each). This CDR3 comprises 14 residues. CDR1 and CDR2 (germline): DFQATT, SNEGSKA (reference sequence). V gave up 0 bases and J gave up 5 bases, with 13 bases separating them. The CDR3 bases are TGCAGTGCTAGAGATGGGAGGGGGCGGGAGACCCAGTACTTC. Protein: CSARDGRGRETQYF.

In its sample, this clonotype was seen a few times. The chain employs TRBV27 and TRBJ1-5; 9 nucleotides match TRBD1. J lost 3 bases, V lost 5 bases, and 5 bases had no gene match. Germline CDR1 MNHEY, CDR2 SMNVEV (reference sequence). CDR3 length: 15 residues. CDR3 loop: CASSNGTGFNQPQHF. CDR3 DNA sequence: TGTGCCAGCAGTAACGGGACAGGGTTCAATCAGCCCCAGCATTTT.

This clonotype has only a few counts. This sequence joins TRBV28 and TRBJ2-7; TRBD1 might be the D (6 bases). Trimming took off 5 bases at V and 4 bases at J, with 15 bases between the two ends. Per germline, CDR1 MDHEN and CDR2 SYDVKM. The CDR3 loop spans 14 amino acids. The CDR3 region is CASSSRGSPYEQYF. In DNA form, the CDR3 reads TGTGCCAGCAGTAGCAGGGGTTCTCCATACGAGCAGTACTTC.